The 8 T cell receptor beta chains below were found in one sample sequenced in a study of CD8 T cells in Susac syndrome. RNA, at roughly 0.5 to 1 ug, was reverse transcribed with random hexamers. TCRdb fed the immunoSEQ multiplex PCR reads into MiXCR, producing one record per CDR3 protein. The sample has roughly 120,000 distinct CDR3 sequences, 93% seen once; the top ten hold approximately 0.093%. The sequencing input was CD4+ T cells from PBMCs. All receptors derive from a human donor with multiple sclerosis.

This clonotype was seen once. The V call is TRBV3-1, the J call TRBJ1-1; D ambiguous. Per germline, CDR1 LGHDT and CDR2 YNNKEL (reference sequence). The CDR3 contains 13 residues. Trimming removed 4 bases at V and 5 bases at J, with 11 bases between. The CDR3 DNA reads as TGTGCCAGCAGCCGAATCGACCCGACTGAAGCTTTCTTT. This translates into CASSRIDPTEAFF. Variable domain in full (rest from reference TRBV3-1 and TRBJ1-1): DTAVSQTPKYLVTQMGNDKSIKCEQNLGHDTMYWYKQDSKKFLKIMFSYNNKELIINETVPNRFSPKSPDKAHLNLHINSLELGDSAVYFCASSRIDPTEAFFGQGTRLTVV.

The chain combines TRBV7-2 with TRBJ1-1, with unresolved D. CDR1 and CDR2 from the germline V gene are SGHTA and FQGNSA. The CDR3 runs to 14 residues. V was trimmed by 1 base and J by 3 bases, leaving 9 bases between them. The CDR3 nucleotides read TGTGCCAGCAGCTTAGAAAACAGCTACACTGAAGCTTTCTTT. As protein: CASSLENSYTEAFF.

This chain uses TRBV28 with TRBJ1-2, with 10 positions matching TRBD1. The ends lost 5 bases at V and 4 bases at J; junction bases unmatched: 1. The germline V gene has CDR1 MDHEN and CDR2 SYDVKM. The CDR3 runs to 13 residues. The CDR3 coding sequence is TGTGCCAGCAGTGACAGGGGGCCCTATGGCTACACCTTC. Residues: CASSDRGPYGYTF.

The chain links TRBV7-9 to TRBJ1-2; maybe TRBD1 (6 bases). V gave up 9 bases and J gave up 5 bases, with 19 bases separating them. There are 14 residues in the CDR3. Germline V gene data show CDR1 as SEHNR and CDR2 as FQNEAQ (reference sequence). CDR3 nucleotide sequence: TGTGCCAGTACGGGGGGAGCAGGGGAATATGGCTACACCTTC. Protein sequence: CASTGGAGEYGYTF.

The CDR3 sequence: CASSLVGEQYF. The CDR3 bases are TGTGCCAGCAGTCTCGTCGGCGAGCAGTACTTC. The V gene is TRBV12-3 or TRBV12-4, the J gene TRBJ2-7; no reliable D call. CDR3 length: 11 amino acids. V lost 5 bases, J lost 6 bases, and 8 bases lay in between.

V usage is TRBV18 and J usage is TRBJ2-1; 8 bases line up with TRBD2. The germline V gene encodes CDR1 KGHSH and CDR2 LQKENI. The CDR3 loop spans 16 amino acids. V shed 0 bases, J shed 7 bases, and the junction held 8 bases outside the gene matches. The CDR3 DNA reads as TGTGCCAGCTCACCACCGGCGGGGGGCCTAGGGAATGAGCAGTTCTTC. As protein: CASSPPAGGLGNEQFF.

For the CDR3, the DNA is TGTGCCAGCAGCCAAGGAGCGGACCCCCCAAGCTCCTACGAGCAGTACTTC. Amino acids: CASSQGADPPSSYEQYF. The genes are TRBV3-1 and TRBJ2-7; tentatively, D is TRBD2 (5 bases). This CDR3 is 17 amino acids long. V dropped 1 base and J dropped 0 bases, with 16 bases sitting between them. Germline V gives CDR1 LGHDT, CDR2 YNNKEL (reference sequence).

This clonotype has only one observation. This chain uses TRBV28 with TRBJ2-6; D is undetermined. Trimming removed 7 bases from V and 2 bases from J, with 12 bases in between. The germline gives CDR1 MDHEN, CDR2 SYDVKM. The CDR3 runs to 15 residues. Here the CDR3 reads CASNYSSTGANVLTF. The CDR3 DNA reads as TGTGCCAGCAATTATTCCTCAACTGGGGCCAACGTCCTGACTTTC.